This TCR beta chain was retrieved from a study of blood T cell repertoires in COVID-19. The data were produced by immunoSEQ multiplex PCR, yet TCRdb's version contains in-frame clones alone and is incomplete. Of 290,000 or so clones detected, more than 75% appear once; the ten largest clones hold roughly 3%. This sequence was found in a woman between 18 and 29 years old who had recovered from COVID-19. The sequenced sample consisted of PBMCs or T cells enriched from blood (not recorded which).

DNA for the CDR3: TGTGCCAGCAGGGGGGACAGGGGAGGGAATGAGCAGTTCTTC. This translates into CASRGDRGGNEQFF. This rearrangement joins TRBV2 to TRBJ2-1; TRBD1 matches 10 bases. The CDR3 consists of 14 residues. CDR1 is SNHLY, CDR2 FYNNEI, per germline. Trimming cost V 6 bases and J 7 bases; bases outside gene matches: 6. The variable domain in full, completed from reference TRBV2 and TRBJ2-1, reads EPEVTQTPSHQVTQMGQEVILRCVPISNHLYFYWYRQILGQKVEFLVSFYNNEISEKSEIFDDQFSVERPDGSNFTLKIRSTKLEDSAMYFCASRGDRGGNEQFFGPGTRLTVL.